The 32 T cell receptor beta chains listed next were all sequenced from one sample in a study of a mutant IDH1 vaccine in newly diagnosed glioma. The time point here: week 5, during vaccination. The content of each vaccine dose was 300 ug of mutant IDH1 20-mer peptide, and topical imiquimod accompanied it. Their specific antigens are unknown. Clones were read by immunoSEQ multiplex PCR, and TCRdb kept only the in-frame ones, dropping some. The sample holds 37,000 or so clones, around 83% seen once. Material: PBMCs, obtained from a glioma patient whose treatment included an IDH1 peptide vaccine. The source is a man aged 25-45 years with glioma.

The CDR3 loop is CASRAGQQANYGYTF. The DNA for the CDR3 is TGTGCCAGCAGAGCGGGACAGCAGGCTAACTATGGCTACACCTTC. The chain couples TRBV2 to TRBJ1-2, with 7 bases matching TRBD1. CDR1 and CDR2 from the germline V gene are SNHLY and FYNNEI. The CDR3 loop spans 15 amino acids. V was clipped by 6 bases and J by 0 bases; unmatched bases: 7.

This chain links TRBV21-1 with TRBJ1-3. TRBV21-1 is deemed a pseudogene. This CDR3 has 14 residues. The CDR3 protein is CASSSGSCGNTIYF. CDR3 bases: TGTGCCAGCAGCAGTGGGAGTTGCGGAAACACCATATATTTT.

The chain couples TRBV5-1 to TRBJ2-1; 8 positions match TRBD2. Trimming cost V 2 bases and J 0 bases; bases outside gene matches: 13. The CDR3 runs to 19 residues. In germline, CDR1 is SGHRS, CDR2 YFSETQ. The CDR3: CASSLGRKVAGSSYNEQFF. The DNA for the CDR3 is TGCGCCAGCAGCTTAGGGCGGAAAGTAGCGGGAAGCTCCTACAATGAGCAGTTCTTC.

The gene calls are TRBV6-1 and TRBJ1-1; D remains unclear. The CDR3 covers 16 residues. The germline V gene has CDR1 MNHNS and CDR2 SASEGT. V lost 2 bases and J lost 0, with 13 bases in between. The CDR3 sequence is CASSELTQRLNTEAFF. CDR3 in DNA: TGTGCCAGCAGTGAATTAACCCAGAGGTTGAACACTGAAGCTTTCTTT.

The chain employs TRBV5-1 and TRBJ2-1; the D gene is possibly TRBD2 (6 bases). The CDR3 is 15 amino acids. The ends were cut back, 0 bases at V and 6 bases at J, with 13 bases in the middle. Per germline, CDR1 SGHRS and CDR2 YFSETQ. CDR3 DNA sequence: TGCGCCAGCAGCTTGGAACCGGTCGGGGGCAATGAGCAGTTCTTC. Protein product: CASSLEPVGGNEQFF.

The gene calls are TRBV6-5 and TRBJ1-2; perhaps TRBD1 as D (6 bases). Trimming took off 2 bases at V and 7 bases at J, with 11 bases between the two ends. Germline V gives CDR1 MNHEY, CDR2 SVGAGI. The length of the CDR3 is 13 residues. CDR3 coding DNA: TGTGCCAGCAGTTACGTCGACAGGAGTGGCTACACCTTC. It is translated as CASSYVDRSGYTF.

V gene TRBV29-1 combines with J gene TRBJ2-5; 7 bases line up with TRBD2. Germline V gives CDR1 SQVTM, CDR2 ANQGSEA. The CDR3 contains 14 residues. The ends lost 6 bases at V and 0 bases at J; junction bases unmatched: 7. The CDR3 nucleotides read TGCAGCGTCGACCCGGGGGGTAACCAAGAGACCCAGTACTTC. It yields the protein CSVDPGGNQETQYF.

This clone is termed medium-sized. The chain links TRBV6-6 to TRBJ1-5; D might be TRBD1 (6 bases). Germline V lookup: CDR1 MNHNY, CDR2 SVGAGI (reference sequence). V was shortened by 7 bases and J by 2 bases, with 15 bases between the two germline ends. The CDR3 consists of 15 residues. The CDR3 DNA is TGTGCCAGCACCTTAGACAGGAACGGCAATCAGCCCCAGCATTTT. It codes for CASTLDRNGNQPQHF.

J is TRBJ1-1 and V is TRBV5-1; tentative D call: TRBD1 (5 bases). The germline V and J ends were trimmed by 0 bases and 7 bases, with 13 bases remaining between them. Germline assignment: CDR1 SGHRS and CDR2 YFSETQ. The CDR3 runs to 14 residues. The CDR3 DNA is TGCGCCAGCAGCTTGGGTGGGACGGGAGTTGAAGCTTTCTTT. It encodes CASSLGGTGVEAFF.

This rearrangement joins TRBV2 to TRBJ1-1, with a weak D call TRBD1 (5 bases). CDR3 length equals 14 residues. Germline V gives CDR1 SNHLY, CDR2 FYNNEI. The V and J ends lost 8 bases and 5 bases respectively, with 18 bases between them. The DNA of the CDR3 is TGTGCCAGCCAAGGGGATCTCCGCCAGACTGAAGCTTTCTTT. Translating it yields CASQGDLRQTEAFF.

The chain's CDR3 is CASSYEQLEKLFF. CDR3 bases: TGTGCCAGCAGTTACGAACAGTTAGAAAAACTGTTTTTT. The genes are TRBV6-5 and TRBJ1-4; unclear D gene. The germline V gene has CDR1 MNHEY and CDR2 SVGAGI. This CDR3 is 13 amino acids long. V lost 2 bases, J lost 8 bases, and 9 bases lay in between.

This chain connects TRBV19 to TRBJ2-1, with TRBD2 matching over 9 bases. The CDR3 is made up of 16 amino acids. Germline-derived CDR1 and CDR2 are LNHDA and SQIVND (reference sequence). V lost 3 bases, J lost 8 bases, and 11 bases stayed unmatched. Here the CDR3 reads CASSIPLSGGYYEQFF. The CDR3 DNA is TGTGCCAGTAGTATCCCACTGAGCGGGGGGTATTATGAGCAGTTCTTC.

J is TRBJ1-4 and V is TRBV27; D uncertain. The CDR3 length is 14 residues. Trimming stripped 3 bases from V and 3 bases from J, with 8 bases between. Germline V CDR1 and CDR2: MNHEY, SMNVEV (reference sequence). CDR3 loop: CASSFNRANEKLFF. For the CDR3, the DNA is TGTGCCAGCAGTTTCAACAGAGCTAATGAAAAACTGTTTTTT.

J is TRBJ2-3 and V is TRBV7-9, with D possibly matching TRBD2 (5 bases). The CDR3 covers 16 residues. Germline V gene data show CDR1 as SEHNR and CDR2 as FQNEAQ (reference sequence). The V end lost 1 base, the J end lost 8 bases, and 19 bases lay between the germline ends. The CDR3 reads CASSLERQSGYGTQYF. CDR3 sequence (DNA): TGTGCCAGCAGCTTAGAGCGACAAAGCGGTTATGGTACGCAGTATTTT.

This chain uses TRBV2 with TRBJ2-1; 13 bases line up with TRBD2. The ends lost 6 bases at V and 9 bases at J; junction bases unmatched: 5. This CDR3 comprises 14 residues. Germline V gives CDR1 SNHLY, CDR2 FYNNEI. Here the CDR3 DNA reads TGTGCCAGCAGAAGACTAGCGGGAGGTGGTGAGCAGTTCTTC. Protein: CASRRLAGGGEQFF.

V and J are TRBV5-6 and TRBJ1-5; 7 nucleotides line up with TRBD1. CDR1 and CDR2 (germline): SGHDT, YYEEEE. The CDR3 runs to 14 residues. Unmatched junction bases numbered 7, after V lost 5 bases and J lost 5 bases. CDR3 amino acids: CASSKGQVDQPQHF. CDR3 nucleotide sequence: TGTGCCAGCAGTAAAGGACAGGTAGATCAGCCCCAGCATTTT.

This clone was counted only a few times. CDR3 nucleotides: TGTGCCAGCAGTTTCCGCCGAGGGGGAAGCCTCGAGCAGTACTTC. This translates into CASSFRRGGSLEQYF. V gene TRBV27 combines with J gene TRBJ2-7, with D possibly being TRBD1 (6 bases). Trimming took off 3 bases at V and 6 bases at J, with 18 bases between the two ends. Germline lookup yields CDR1 MNHEY and CDR2 SMNVEV (reference sequence). The CDR3 covers 15 residues.

This clone has more than one count but fewer than ten. The chain combines TRBV5-4 with TRBJ2-2; TRBD2 matches at 14 bases. V gave up 3 bases and J gave up 1 base; unmatched junction bases: 2. The CDR3 consists of 17 residues. CDR1 SGHNT and CDR2 YYREEE come from the germline V gene (reference sequence). The CDR3 spells CASSSGLAGVNTGELFF. The CDR3 DNA sequence: TGTGCCAGCAGCTCGGGACTAGCGGGGGTGAACACCGGGGAGCTGTTTTTT.

The chain joins TRBV7-9 to TRBJ2-7; D is perhaps TRBD2 (6 bases). Germline CDR1 SEHNR, CDR2 FQNEAQ (reference sequence). V lost 1 base and J 8 bases, leaving 12 bases between the germline ends. CDR3 length equals 13 residues. The CDR3 loop is CASSLVRREKQYF. The DNA of the CDR3 is TGTGCCAGCAGCTTAGTCAGGAGGGAGAAGCAGTACTTC.

V and J are TRBV5-4 and TRBJ2-1, with unresolved D. Germline V gives CDR1 SGHNT, CDR2 YYREEE (reference sequence). The CDR3 is 14 residues long. The ends were cut back, 4 bases at V and 5 bases at J, with 13 bases in the middle. The CDR3 sequence: CASSPNGPNNEQFF. CDR3 in DNA: TGTGCCAGCAGCCCCAATGGACCAAACAATGAGCAGTTCTTC.

This chain joins TRBV11-1 and TRBJ2-3, with no clear D. Trimming removed 3 bases at V and 2 bases at J, with 15 bases between. Germline-derived CDR1 and CDR2 are SGHAT and FQDESV (reference sequence). This CDR3 has 16 residues. This chain's CDR3 is CASSLGRPWNTDTQYF. CDR3 nucleotides: TGTGCCAGCAGCTTGGGCAGGCCGTGGAACACAGATACGCAGTATTTT.

This clone turned up a few times. This chain links TRBV28 with TRBJ1-1; perhaps TRBD1 as D (6 bases). The ends were cut back, 8 bases at V and 3 bases at J, with 16 bases in the middle. There are 14 residues in the CDR3. CDR1 and CDR2 from the germline V gene are MDHEN and SYDVKM. This chain's CDR3 is CASGKISGDTEAFF. The CDR3 bases are TGTGCCAGCGGAAAGATCTCAGGGGACACTGAAGCTTTCTTT. Using reference TRBV28 and TRBJ1-1 for the parts outside the CDR3, the full variable domain is DVKVTQSSRYLVKRTGEKVFLECVQDMDHENMFWYRQDPGLGLRLIYFSYDVKMKEKGDIPEGYSVSREKKERFSLILESASTNQTSMYLCASGKISGDTEAFFGQGTRLTVV.

The genes are TRBV6-5 and TRBJ2-5, with 13 bases that match TRBD2. Germline V gene sequence: CDR1 MNHEY, CDR2 SVGAGI. The CDR3 length is 15 residues. Trimming took 5 bases from V and 4 from J; bases not matched to a gene: 4. Here the CDR3 reads CASSQGTSGIETQYF. CDR3 DNA sequence: TGTGCCAGCAGTCAAGGGACTAGCGGGATAGAGACCCAGTACTTC.

This clone has a single count. The chain is built from TRBV4-3 and TRBJ2-5; D perhaps matches TRBD1 (6 bases). CDR3 length equals 13 residues. Germline assignment: CDR1 LGHNA and CDR2 YSLEER. Trimming stripped 5 bases from V and 7 bases from J, with 14 bases between. The CDR3 region is CASSRTVQGTQYF. The DNA of the CDR3 is TGCGCCAGCAGCAGGACAGTTCAGGGGACCCAGTACTTC.

The CDR3 spells CASSIGPGYEQYF. The CDR3 bases are TGTGCCAGCAGTATAGGCCCTGGGTACGAGCAGTACTTC. J is TRBJ2-7 and V is TRBV6-6, with no clear D. There are 13 residues in the CDR3. Trimming cost V 5 bases and J 4 bases, with 12 bases left between them. Germline CDR1 and CDR2: MNHNY and SVGAGI (reference sequence).

This chain uses TRBV28 with TRBJ1-5; tentatively, D is TRBD1 (5 bases). Deletions cut 7 bases from V and 3 bases from J, with 13 bases between. Germline V gene sequence: CDR1 MDHEN, CDR2 SYDVKM. This CDR3 has 14 residues. Here the CDR3 reads CASTAVGPNQPQHF. The CDR3 DNA follows: TGTGCCAGCACCGCCGTGGGGCCCAATCAGCCCCAGCATTTT.

This clone has a handful of counts. The chain links TRBV9 to TRBJ2-1; TRBD2 aligns across 9 bases. J gave up 6 bases and V 3 bases, and 7 bases lay outside the gene matches. The CDR3 loop spans 15 amino acids. CDR1 and CDR2 from the germline V gene are SGDLS and YYNGEE. CDR3 sequence reads: CASSAYSGGLNEQFF. The CDR3 region has the DNA TGTGCCAGCAGCGCCTATAGCGGGGGCCTCAATGAGCAGTTCTTC.

This clone was seen a single time. V usage is TRBV7-2 and J usage is TRBJ1-1; D may be TRBD1 (6 bases). Germline V lookup: CDR1 SGHTA, CDR2 FQGNSA. This CDR3 has 13 residues. Trimming shortened V by 5 bases and J by 11 bases, and 18 bases separated the two germline ends. The chain's CDR3 is CASSLLSRGLAFF. The DNA of the CDR3 is TGTGCCAGCAGCCTCCTCTCCAGGGGCCTGGCTTTCTTT.

The chain uses TRBV7-9 and TRBJ1-3; D is uncertain. The CDR3 loop spans 16 amino acids. V shed 4 bases and J shed 2 bases, with 15 bases lying between them. The germline V gene has CDR1 SEHNR and CDR2 FQNEAQ (reference sequence). CDR3 loop: CASSYGLRLAGNTIYF. CDR3 DNA sequence: TGTGCCAGCAGCTACGGCCTGAGGTTAGCTGGAAACACCATATATTTT.

The V and J genes are TRBV18 and TRBJ2-7; 7 nucleotides line up with TRBD1. The CDR3 spans 13 residues. From germline, CDR1 is KGHSH and CDR2 LQKENI. Unmatched junction bases numbered 5, after V lost 3 bases and J lost 6 bases. The CDR3 sequence is CASSPGQPLEQYF. CDR3 nucleotides: TGTGCCAGCTCACCGGGACAGCCTCTCGAGCAGTACTTC.

This sequence joins TRBV28 and TRBJ2-5; a weak D match, TRBD2 (6 bases). CDR3 length: 15 residues. Trimming left V 6 bases short and J 5 bases short, with 19 bases between. Looked up from germline, CDR1 is MDHEN and CDR2 is SYDVKM. CDR3 region: CASSSPNGGVETQYF. The DNA for the CDR3 is TGTGCCAGCAGCTCCCCGAACGGGGGAGTGGAGACCCAGTACTTC.

The gene calls are TRBV6-5 and TRBJ1-1; D is ambiguous. The CDR3 has 14 amino acids. With 2 bases removed from V and 1 base from J, the gap between germline ends came to 8 bases. Germline loops: CDR1 MNHEY, CDR2 SVGAGI. The CDR3 sequence is CASSYGWGNTEAFF. CDR3 DNA sequence: TGTGCCAGCAGTTACGGTTGGGGGAACACTGAAGCTTTCTTT.